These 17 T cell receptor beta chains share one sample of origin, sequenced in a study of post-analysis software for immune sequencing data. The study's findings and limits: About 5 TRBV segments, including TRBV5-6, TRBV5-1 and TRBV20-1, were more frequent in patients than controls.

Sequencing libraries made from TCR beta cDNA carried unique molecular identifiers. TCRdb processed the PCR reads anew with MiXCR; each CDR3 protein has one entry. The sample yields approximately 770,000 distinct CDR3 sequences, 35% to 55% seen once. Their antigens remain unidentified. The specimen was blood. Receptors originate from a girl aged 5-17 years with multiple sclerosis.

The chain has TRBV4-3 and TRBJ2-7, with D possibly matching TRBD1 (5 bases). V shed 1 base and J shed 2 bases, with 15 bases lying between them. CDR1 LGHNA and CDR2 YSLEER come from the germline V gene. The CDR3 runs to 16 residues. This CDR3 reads CASSQGIQGLPYEQYF. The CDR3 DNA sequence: TGCGCCAGCAGCCAAGGGATCCAGGGCCTTCCCTACGAGCAGTACTTC.

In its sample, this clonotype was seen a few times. The DNA of the CDR3 is TGCAGCGTTGAGTTCGTAGCGGACCAAGAGACCCAGTACTTC. It yields the protein CSVEFVADQETQYF. This chain joins TRBV29-1 and TRBJ2-5; D is perhaps TRBD2 (6 bases). Trimming took 3 bases from V and 0 from J, leaving 11 bases between them. The CDR3 has 14 residues. Germline loops: CDR1 SQVTM, CDR2 ANQGSEA. The whole variable domain, remainder taken from reference TRBV29-1 and TRBJ2-5, is SAVISQKPSRDICQRGTSLTIQCQVDSQVTMMFWYRQQPGQSLTLIATANQGSEATYESGFVIDKFPISRPNLTFSTLTVSNMSPEDSSIYLCSVEFVADQETQYFGPGTRLLVL.

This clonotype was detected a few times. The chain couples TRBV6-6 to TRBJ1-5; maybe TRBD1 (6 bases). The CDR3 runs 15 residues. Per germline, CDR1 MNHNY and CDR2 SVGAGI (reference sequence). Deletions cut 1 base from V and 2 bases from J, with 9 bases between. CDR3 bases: TGTGCCAGCAGTTACTTACAGGGTGGCAATCAGCCCCAGCATTTT. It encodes CASSYLQGGNQPQHF.

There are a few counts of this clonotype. Here the CDR3 reads CASSLATLGEQFF. The CDR3 DNA reads as TGTGCCAGCAGCTTAGCCACGCTAGGTGAGCAGTTCTTC. This chain uses TRBV7-3 with TRBJ2-1; D gene unclear. Between the trimmed V and J ends, which lost 2 bases and 9 bases, there was a span of 11 bases. The germline gives CDR1 SGHTA, CDR2 FQGTGA. CDR3 length equals 13 residues.

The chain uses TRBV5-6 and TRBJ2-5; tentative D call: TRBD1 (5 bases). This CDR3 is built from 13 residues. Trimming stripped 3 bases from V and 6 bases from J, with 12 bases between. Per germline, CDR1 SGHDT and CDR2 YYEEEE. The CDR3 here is CASSSGRAKTQYF. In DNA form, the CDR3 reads TGTGCCAGCAGCTCGGGCAGGGCTAAGACCCAGTACTTC.

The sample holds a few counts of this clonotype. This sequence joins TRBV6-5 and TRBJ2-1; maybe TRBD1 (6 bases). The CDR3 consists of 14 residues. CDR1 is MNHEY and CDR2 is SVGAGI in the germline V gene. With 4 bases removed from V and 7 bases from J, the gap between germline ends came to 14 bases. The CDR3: CASSSNRVRNEQFF. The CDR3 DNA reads TGTGCCAGCAGTTCTAACAGGGTCAGAAATGAGCAGTTCTTC.

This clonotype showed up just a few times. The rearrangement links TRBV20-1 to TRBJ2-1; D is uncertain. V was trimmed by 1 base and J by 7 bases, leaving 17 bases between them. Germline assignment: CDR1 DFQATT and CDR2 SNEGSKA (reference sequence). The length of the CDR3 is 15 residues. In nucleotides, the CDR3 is TGCAGTGCTAGAGGTTCCTCTTCCTGGGTGAATGAGCAGTTCTTC. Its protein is CSARGSSSWVNEQFF.

The CDR3 nucleotides are TGTGCCAGCAGCTTAGGTAGCGGGAGTTGCAATGAGCAGTTCTTC. Protein sequence: CASSLGSGSCNEQFF. The J gene is TRBJ2-1, the V gene TRBV13; TRBD2 agrees at 9 bases. This CDR3 is built from 15 residues. Germline assignment: CDR1 PRHDT and CDR2 FYEKMQ (reference sequence). V lost 0 bases to trimming and J lost 6 bases; unmatched junction nucleotides: 3.

The CDR3 DNA reads as TGTGCCAGCAGTGAAGAAGGGGCAGCCTACGAGCAGTACTTC. It specifies CASSEEGAAYEQYF. This chain links TRBV6-1 with TRBJ2-7; a weak D match, TRBD1 (5 bases). The CDR3 extends over 14 amino acids. Looked up from germline, CDR1 is MNHNS and CDR2 is SASEGT. Trimming removed 1 base at V and 2 bases at J, with 9 bases between.

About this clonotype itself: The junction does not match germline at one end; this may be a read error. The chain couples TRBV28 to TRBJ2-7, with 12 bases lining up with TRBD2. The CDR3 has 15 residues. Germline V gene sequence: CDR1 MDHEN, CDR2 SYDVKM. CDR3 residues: CAGSPTSGSIHEQYF. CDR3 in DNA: TGTGCCGGCAGCCCGACTAGCGGGAGTATCCACGAGCAGTACTTC.

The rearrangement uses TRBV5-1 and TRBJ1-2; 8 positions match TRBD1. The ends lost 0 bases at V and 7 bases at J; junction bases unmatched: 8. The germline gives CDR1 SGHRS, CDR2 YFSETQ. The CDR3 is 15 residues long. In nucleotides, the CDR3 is TGCGCCAGCAGCTTGGTCCCGGGACAGGATTCTGGCTACACCTTC. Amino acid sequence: CASSLVPGQDSGYTF.

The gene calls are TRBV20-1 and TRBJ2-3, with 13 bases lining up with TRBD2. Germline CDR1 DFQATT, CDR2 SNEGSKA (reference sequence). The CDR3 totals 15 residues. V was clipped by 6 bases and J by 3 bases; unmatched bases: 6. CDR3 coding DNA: TGCAGTGCCCACGGACTAGCGGGAGTAACAGATACGCAGTATTTT. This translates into CSAHGLAGVTDTQYF.

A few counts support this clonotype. In DNA, the CDR3 is TGTGCCAGCAGTTTGCAGAGAGCTGAGAATGAGCAGTTCTTC. It codes for CASSLQRAENEQFF. The chain recombines TRBV12-3 or TRBV12-4 with TRBJ2-1; D remains unclear. The CDR3 loop spans 14 amino acids. Trimming took off 3 bases at V and 7 bases at J, with 13 bases between the two ends.

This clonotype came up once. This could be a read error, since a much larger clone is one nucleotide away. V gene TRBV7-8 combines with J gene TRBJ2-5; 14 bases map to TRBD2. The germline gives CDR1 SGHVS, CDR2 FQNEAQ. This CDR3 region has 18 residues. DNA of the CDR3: TGTGCCGGCAGCCTCAGACTAGCGGGAGGGCCGTTGGAAGAGACCCAGTACTTC. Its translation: CAGSLRLAGGPLEETQYF.

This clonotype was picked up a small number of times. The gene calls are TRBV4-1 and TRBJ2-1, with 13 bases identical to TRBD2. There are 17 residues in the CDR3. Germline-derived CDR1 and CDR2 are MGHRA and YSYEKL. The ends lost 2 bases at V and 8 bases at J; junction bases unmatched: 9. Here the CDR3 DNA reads TGCGCCAGCAGCCAATGGGACGGAGGACTAGCGGGAGATGAGCAGTTCTTC. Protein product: CASSQWDGGLAGDEQFF.

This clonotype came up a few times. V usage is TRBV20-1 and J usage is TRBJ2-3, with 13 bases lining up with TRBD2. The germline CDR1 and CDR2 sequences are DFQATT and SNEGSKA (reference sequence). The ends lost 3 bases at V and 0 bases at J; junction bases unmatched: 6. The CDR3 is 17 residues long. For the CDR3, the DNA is TGCAGTGCTAGGCGGACTAGCGGGAGAGTCAGCACAGATACGCAGTATTTT. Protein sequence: CSARRTSGRVSTDTQYF.

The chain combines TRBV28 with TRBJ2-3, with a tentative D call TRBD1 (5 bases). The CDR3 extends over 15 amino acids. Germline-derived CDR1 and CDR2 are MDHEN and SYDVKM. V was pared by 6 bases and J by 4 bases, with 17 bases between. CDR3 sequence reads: CASRRIIQGADTQYF. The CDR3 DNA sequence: TGTGCCAGCAGGAGAATAATCCAAGGGGCAGATACGCAGTATTTT.